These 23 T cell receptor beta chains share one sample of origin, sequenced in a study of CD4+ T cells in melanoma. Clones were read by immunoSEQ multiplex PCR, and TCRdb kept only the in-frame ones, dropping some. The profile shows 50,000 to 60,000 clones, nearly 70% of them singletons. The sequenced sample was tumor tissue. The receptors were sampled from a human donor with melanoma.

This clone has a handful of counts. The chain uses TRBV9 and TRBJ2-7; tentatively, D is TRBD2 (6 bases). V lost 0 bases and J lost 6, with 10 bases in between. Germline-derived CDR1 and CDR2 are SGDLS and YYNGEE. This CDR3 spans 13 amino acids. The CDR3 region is CASSVAMGGEQYF. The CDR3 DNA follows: TGTGCCAGCAGCGTAGCTATGGGAGGCGAGCAGTACTTC.

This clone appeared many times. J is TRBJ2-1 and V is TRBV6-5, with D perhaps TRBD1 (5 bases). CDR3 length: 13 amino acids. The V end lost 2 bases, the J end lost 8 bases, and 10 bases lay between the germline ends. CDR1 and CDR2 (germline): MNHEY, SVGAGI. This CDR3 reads CASSYRQSYEQFF. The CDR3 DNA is TGTGCCAGCAGTTACCGACAGTCCTATGAGCAGTTCTTC.

The CDR3 sequence: CASSLDRGYESTSYEQYF. The CDR3 DNA reads as TGCGCCAGCAGCTTGGACAGGGGGTATGAATCCACCTCCTACGAGCAGTACTTC. The J gene is TRBJ2-7, the V gene TRBV5-1; TRBD1 agrees at 8 bases. The CDR3 runs 18 residues. V lost 0 bases to trimming and J lost 0 bases; unmatched junction nucleotides: 11. Germline V lookup: CDR1 SGHRS, CDR2 YFSETQ.

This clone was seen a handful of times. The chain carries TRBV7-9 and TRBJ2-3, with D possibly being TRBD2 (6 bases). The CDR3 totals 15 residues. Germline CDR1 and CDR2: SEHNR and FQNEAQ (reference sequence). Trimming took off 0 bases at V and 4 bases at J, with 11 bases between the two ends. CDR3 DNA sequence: TGTGCCAGCAGCTTAGCGGAGGAGGGTGCAGATACGCAGTATTTT. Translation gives CASSLAEEGADTQYF.

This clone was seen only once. DNA for the CDR3: TGTGCCAGCAGCGCTAGCGGGTATGGCTACACCTTC. Its translation: CASSASGYGYTF. The chain recombines TRBV9 with TRBJ1-2; the D is unclear. Trimming shortened V by 3 bases and J by 5 bases, and 8 bases separated the two germline ends. This CDR3 is built from 12 residues. CDR1 and CDR2 from the germline V gene are SGDLS and YYNGEE.

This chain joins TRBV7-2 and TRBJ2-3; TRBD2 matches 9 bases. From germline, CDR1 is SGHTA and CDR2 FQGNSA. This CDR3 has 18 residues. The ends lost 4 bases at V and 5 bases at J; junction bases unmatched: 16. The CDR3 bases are TGTGCCAGCAGCTCCCCGCGTCTCGCGGGGGGGCCAATAGATACGCAGTATTTT. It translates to CASSSPRLAGGPIDTQYF. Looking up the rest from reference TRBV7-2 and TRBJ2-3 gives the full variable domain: GAGVSQSPSNKVTEKGKDVELRCDPISGHTALYWYRQSLGQGLEFLIYFQGNSAPDKSGLPSDRFSAERTGGSVSTLTIQRTQQEDSAVYLCASSSPRLAGGPIDTQYFGPGTRLTVL.

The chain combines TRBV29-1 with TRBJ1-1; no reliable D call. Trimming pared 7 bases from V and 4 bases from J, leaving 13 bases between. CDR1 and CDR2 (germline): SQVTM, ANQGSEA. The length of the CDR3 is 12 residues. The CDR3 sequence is CSAVPPGTEAFF. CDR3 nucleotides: TGCAGCGCTGTGCCTCCGGGCACTGAAGCTTTCTTT. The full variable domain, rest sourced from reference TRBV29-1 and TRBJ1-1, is SAVISQKPSRDICQRGTSLTIQCQVDSQVTMMFWYRQQPGQSLTLIATANQGSEATYESGFVIDKFPISRPNLTFSTLTVSNMSPEDSSIYLCSAVPPGTEAFFGQGTRLTVV.

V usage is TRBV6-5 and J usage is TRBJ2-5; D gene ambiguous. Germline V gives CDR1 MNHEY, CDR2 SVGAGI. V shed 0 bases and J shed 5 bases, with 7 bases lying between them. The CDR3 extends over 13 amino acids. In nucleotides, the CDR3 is TGTGCCAGCAGTTACTCAGACTTGGAGACCCAGTACTTC. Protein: CASSYSDLETQYF.

The CDR3 here is CASSLLAGNYGYTF. DNA of the CDR3: TGTGCCAGCAGCTTATTGGCAGGGAACTATGGCTACACCTTC. This chain links TRBV7-9 with TRBJ1-2, with a possible D match to TRBD1 (5 bases). Germline V gene lookup returns CDR1 SEHNR and CDR2 FQNEAQ (reference sequence). V lost 2 bases and J 2 bases, leaving 9 bases between the germline ends. The CDR3 sequence is 14 residues long.

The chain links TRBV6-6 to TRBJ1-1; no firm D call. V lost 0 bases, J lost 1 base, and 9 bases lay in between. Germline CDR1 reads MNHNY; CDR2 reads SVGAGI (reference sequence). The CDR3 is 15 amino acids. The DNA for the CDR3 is TGTGCCAGCAGTTACTCCCCACGGTCGAACACTGAAGCTTTCTTT. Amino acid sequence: CASSYSPRSNTEAFF.

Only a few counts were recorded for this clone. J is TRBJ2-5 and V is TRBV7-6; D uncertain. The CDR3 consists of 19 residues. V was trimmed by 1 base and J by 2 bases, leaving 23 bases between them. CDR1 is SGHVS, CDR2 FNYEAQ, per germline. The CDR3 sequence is CASSLEQRPWVNEQETQYF. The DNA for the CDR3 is TGTGCCAGCAGCTTAGAGCAACGGCCATGGGTCAACGAACAAGAGACCCAGTACTTC.

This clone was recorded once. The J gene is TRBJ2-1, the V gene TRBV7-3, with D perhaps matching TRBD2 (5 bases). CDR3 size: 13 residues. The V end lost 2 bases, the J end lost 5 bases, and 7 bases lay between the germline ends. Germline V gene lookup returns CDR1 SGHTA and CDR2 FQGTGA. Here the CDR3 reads CASSLARDNEQFF. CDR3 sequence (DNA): TGTGCCAGCAGCTTAGCGAGGGACAATGAGCAGTTCTTC.

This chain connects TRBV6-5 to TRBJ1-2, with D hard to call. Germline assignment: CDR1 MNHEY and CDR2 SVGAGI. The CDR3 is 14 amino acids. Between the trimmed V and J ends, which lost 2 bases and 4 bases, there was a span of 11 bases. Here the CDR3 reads CASSYRFLGYGYTF. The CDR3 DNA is TGTGCCAGCAGTTACCGCTTTCTAGGCTATGGCTACACCTTC.

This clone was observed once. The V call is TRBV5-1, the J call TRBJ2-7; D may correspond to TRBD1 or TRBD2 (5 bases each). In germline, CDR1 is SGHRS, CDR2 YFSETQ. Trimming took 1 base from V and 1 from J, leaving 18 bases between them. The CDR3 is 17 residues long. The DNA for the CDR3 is TGCGCCAGCAGCTTGATGCTTCGAGGGGCCCTTTCCTACGAGCAGTACTTC. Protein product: CASSLMLRGALSYEQYF.

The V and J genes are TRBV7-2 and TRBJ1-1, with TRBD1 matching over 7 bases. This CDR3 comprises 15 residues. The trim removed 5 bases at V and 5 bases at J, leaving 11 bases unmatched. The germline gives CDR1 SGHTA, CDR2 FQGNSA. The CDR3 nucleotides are TGTGCCAGCAGCCCGGCGAGGGGGCTAGGGACTGAAGCTTTCTTT. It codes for CASSPARGLGTEAFF.

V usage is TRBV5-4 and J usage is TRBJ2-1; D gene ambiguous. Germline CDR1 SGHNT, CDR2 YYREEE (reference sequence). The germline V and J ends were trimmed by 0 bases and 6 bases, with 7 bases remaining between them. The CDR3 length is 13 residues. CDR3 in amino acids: CASSLEALNEQFF. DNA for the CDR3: TGTGCCAGCAGCTTGGAGGCCCTCAATGAGCAGTTCTTC.

The CDR3 DNA reads TGTGCCAGCAGTTACTCTGATGGACAGGCTGGTTATGGCTACACCTTC. Its protein is CASSYSDGQAGYGYTF. The chain employs TRBV6-6 and TRBJ1-2, with 7 bases identical to TRBD1. Germline V gene sequence: CDR1 MNHNY, CDR2 SVGAGI (reference sequence). V trimming: 0 bases; J trimming: 5 bases; junction bases outside the gene matches: 9. The CDR3 has 16 amino acids.

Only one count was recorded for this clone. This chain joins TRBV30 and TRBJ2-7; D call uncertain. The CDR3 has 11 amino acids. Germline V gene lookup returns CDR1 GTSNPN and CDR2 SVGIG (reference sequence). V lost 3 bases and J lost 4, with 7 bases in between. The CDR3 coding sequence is TGTGCCTGGAGCCTTAAGTACGAGCAGTACTTC. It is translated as CAWSLKYEQYF.

The CDR3 loop reads CASSRAGTGNQPQHF. The CDR3 DNA follows: TGTGCCAGCAGTAGGGCCGGGACGGGAAATCAGCCCCAGCATTTT. The chain recombines TRBV6-1 with TRBJ1-5; D is perhaps TRBD1 (5 bases). CDR3 size: 15 residues. The germline CDR1 and CDR2 sequences are MNHNS and SASEGT. Trimming removed 5 bases from V and 4 bases from J, with 15 bases in between.

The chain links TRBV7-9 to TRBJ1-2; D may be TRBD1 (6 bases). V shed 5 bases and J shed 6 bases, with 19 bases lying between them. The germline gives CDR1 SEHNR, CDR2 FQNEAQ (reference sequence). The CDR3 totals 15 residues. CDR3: CASSQRTQGVHGYTF. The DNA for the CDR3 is TGTGCCAGCAGCCAAAGAACACAGGGTGTGCATGGCTACACCTTC.

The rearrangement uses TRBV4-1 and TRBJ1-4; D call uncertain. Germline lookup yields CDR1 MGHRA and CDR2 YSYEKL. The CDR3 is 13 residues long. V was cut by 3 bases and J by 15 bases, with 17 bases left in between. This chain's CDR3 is CASSQGPPSLVFF. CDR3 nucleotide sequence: TGCGCCAGCAGCCAGGGCCCCCCTAGCTTAGTGTTTTTT.

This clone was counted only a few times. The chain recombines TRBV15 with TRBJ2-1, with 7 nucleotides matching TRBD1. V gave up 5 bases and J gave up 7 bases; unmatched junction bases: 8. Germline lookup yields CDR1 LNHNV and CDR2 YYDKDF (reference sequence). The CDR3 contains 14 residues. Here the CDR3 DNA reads TGTGCCACCAGCTCTCACAGGGGCGGGAATGAGCAGTTCTTC. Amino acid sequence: CATSSHRGGNEQFF.

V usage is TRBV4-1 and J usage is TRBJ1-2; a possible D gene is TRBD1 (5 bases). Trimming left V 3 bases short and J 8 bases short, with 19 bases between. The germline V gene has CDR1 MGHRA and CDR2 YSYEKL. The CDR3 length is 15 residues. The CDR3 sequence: CASSHLRDGSGGYTF. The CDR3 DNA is TGCGCCAGCAGCCATCTCCGGGACGGATCTGGGGGCTACACCTTC.